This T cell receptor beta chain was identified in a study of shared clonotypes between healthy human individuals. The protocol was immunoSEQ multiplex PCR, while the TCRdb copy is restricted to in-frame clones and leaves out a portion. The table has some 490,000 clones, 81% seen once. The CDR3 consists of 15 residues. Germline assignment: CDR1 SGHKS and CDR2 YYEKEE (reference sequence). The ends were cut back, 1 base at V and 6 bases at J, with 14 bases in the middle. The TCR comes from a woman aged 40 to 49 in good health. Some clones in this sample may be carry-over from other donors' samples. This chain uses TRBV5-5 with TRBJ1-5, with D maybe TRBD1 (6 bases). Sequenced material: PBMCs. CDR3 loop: CASSLISGDTQPQHF. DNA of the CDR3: TGTGCCAGCAGCTTGATTTCGGGGGACACTCAGCCCCAGCATTTT.